The present entry profiles one TCR beta chain with its context. A junction boundary mismatches the germline segment, possibly from a read error. The record originates from a study of T cell clonotyping in hematopoietic cell transplantation. Germline V gene data show CDR1 as MNHNY and CDR2 as SVGAGI (reference sequence). This CDR3 comprises 11 residues. Profiled with immunoSEQ multiplex PCR; TCRdb holds only in-frame clones, not every one. The sample contains approximately 17,000 clones, under 90% of which appear only once. This chain connects TRBV6-6 to TRBJ2-7; TRBD1 is a possible D gene (6 bases). The clonotype originates from a man aged 45-65 years in good health. Some clones in this sample may be carry-over from other donors' samples. The material sequenced was peripheral blood mononuclear cells. The CDR3 loop is CASSPNRDHDF. The CDR3 DNA reads as TGTGCCAGCAGTCCGAACAGGGACCACGACTTC.